This T cell receptor beta chain was sequenced for a study of blood T cell repertoires in COVID-19. Sequencing was performed with immunoSEQ multiplex PCR; in TCRdb, only in-frame clones are kept and a portion is missing. Seen here are 90,000 to 100,000 clones, roughly 84% observed once, and the top ten hold just under 2%. Trimming took 2 bases from V and 2 from J, leaving 10 bases between them. The CDR3 has 14 amino acids. CDR1 and CDR2 from the germline V gene are SGHTA and FQGNSA. The TCR sequence derives from a man between 65 and 80 years old with active or convalescent COVID-19. The sample comprised peripheral blood. The chain couples TRBV7-2 to TRBJ2-7; no clear D. The DNA for the CDR3 is TGTGCCAGCAGCTTAATGTCCCTTACCTACGAGCAGTACTTC. Protein: CASSLMSLTYEQYF.